One sample yielded the 22 T cell receptor beta chains listed below, sequenced in a study of quantifying T cell responses using KT2 cells. Study in general: cDNA was made from DNase-treated RNA using alpha and beta constant primers.

Each cDNA got a UMI-containing oligo ligated at its 3' end. An equimolar mix of RC1.1 and RC1.2 primed the beta chain across TRBC1 and TRBC2. TCRdb re-called the UMI-ligation and nested PCR reads with MiXCR, one entry per CDR3 protein. The table lists 39,000 or so distinct CDR3 sequences, 15% to 20% of them singletons. What was sequenced was PBMCs spiked with cells of the T cell clone KT2. These receptors were obtained from a human donor.

This clonotype was observed a few times. This chain joins TRBV11-2 and TRBJ1-2; possible D gene TRBD1, 5 bases. There are 15 residues in the CDR3. Looked up from germline, CDR1 is SGHAT and CDR2 is FQNNGV. Trimming stripped 3 bases from V and 5 bases from J, with 16 bases between. CDR3 sequence (DNA): TGTGCCAGCAGCTTTGATCCAGGGATAGGGTATGGCTACACCTTC. It is translated as CASSFDPGIGYGYTF.

The V and J genes are TRBV3-1 and TRBJ2-5; TRBD1 aligns across 9 bases. From germline, CDR1 is LGHDT and CDR2 YNNKEL (reference sequence). The V and J ends lost 2 bases and 4 bases, in that order; junction bases with no gene match: 2. The CDR3 contains 14 residues. The CDR3 nucleotides read TGTGCCAGCAGCCAAAGACAGGGGGGAGAGACCCAGTACTTC. This gives the protein CASSQRQGGETQYF.

This clonotype was observed a handful of times. This rearrangement joins TRBV6-5 to TRBJ2-7, with D unclear. CDR1 is MNHEY and CDR2 is SVGAGI in the germline V gene. CDR3 length: 15 amino acids. Trimming shortened V by 6 bases and J by 4 bases, and 19 bases separated the two germline ends. The CDR3, as DNA: TGTGCCAGCAGCTATACCGGGCCCCTAGGGTACGAGCAGTACTTC. This translates into CASSYTGPLGYEQYF.

The V and J genes are TRBV12-3 or TRBV12-4 and TRBJ2-3; D is perhaps TRBD2 (6 bases). V lost 7 bases and J 5 bases, leaving 16 bases between the germline ends. CDR3 length: 14 residues. The CDR3 loop is CASTSGGPKDTQYF. The CDR3, as DNA: TGTGCCAGCACCTCCGGAGGGCCCAAAGATACGCAGTATTTT.

This clonotype has a handful of counts. The chain uses TRBV15 and TRBJ1-2; TRBD1 is a possible D gene (6 bases). Germline V gene lookup returns CDR1 LNHNV and CDR2 YYDKDF (reference sequence). Deletions cut 8 bases from V and 6 bases from J, with 19 bases between. The CDR3 totals 14 residues. The CDR3: CATLPGGLRDGYTF. CDR3 DNA: TGTGCCACCCTCCCGGGGGGGCTCAGGGATGGCTACACCTTC.

V gene TRBV20-1 combines with J gene TRBJ1-6; D remains ambiguous. Trimming took 4 bases from V and 5 from J, leaving 15 bases between them. Germline CDR1 and CDR2: DFQATT and SNEGSKA (reference sequence). This CDR3 has 15 amino acids. This CDR3 reads CSAITGKTNNSPLHF. The CDR3 nucleotides are TGCAGTGCTATAACCGGGAAGACCAATAATTCACCCCTCCACTTT.

This clonotype was recorded at least ten times. This chain uses TRBV11-2 with TRBJ2-7; 10 bases are shared with TRBD1. With V trimmed by 4 bases and J by 4 bases, 10 bases remained unmatched. CDR1 SGHAT and CDR2 FQNNGV come from the germline V gene. This CDR3 is 16 amino acids long. For the CDR3, the DNA is TGTGCCAGCAGCTCGCCGGGGACAGGGGAAAGGTACGAGCAGTACTTC. Amino acid sequence: CASSSPGTGERYEQYF.

At least ten counts were recorded for this clonotype. The chain has TRBV5-5 and TRBJ2-1; 8 bases are a match to TRBD1. CDR3 length: 15 residues. Trimming cost V 4 bases and J 0 bases; bases outside gene matches: 3. Per germline, CDR1 SGHKS and CDR2 YYEKEE (reference sequence). The DNA of the CDR3 is TGTGCCAGCAGCGGGACAGGTAGCTCCTACAATGAGCAGTTCTTC. As protein: CASSGTGSSYNEQFF.

The chain joins TRBV20-1 to TRBJ1-1; D unresolved. Looked up from germline, CDR1 is DFQATT and CDR2 is SNEGSKA (reference sequence). With 4 bases removed from V and 2 bases from J, the gap between germline ends came to 11 bases. The CDR3 is 13 residues long. CDR3: CSAKQGINTEAFF. The CDR3 DNA is TGCAGTGCTAAACAAGGAATCAACACTGAAGCTTTCTTT.

This clonotype was recorded at least ten times. The V gene is TRBV6-6, the J gene TRBJ2-1; 8 nucleotides agree with TRBD2. The length of the CDR3 is 18 residues. The junction had 12 bases not matched to a gene; V was cut back by 2 bases and J by 3 bases. The germline V gene encodes CDR1 MNHNY and CDR2 SVGAGI (reference sequence). Here the CDR3 DNA reads TGTGCCAGCAGTTACCTACCCATAGCGGGAACGCTCTACAATGAGCAGTTCTTC. Protein product: CASSYLPIAGTLYNEQFF.

There are a few counts of this clonotype. The gene calls are TRBV7-2 and TRBJ2-5; D is perhaps TRBD2 (5 bases). Germline V gene data show CDR1 as SGHTA and CDR2 as FQGNSA. The V gene lost 4 bases and the J gene lost 5 bases, with 17 bases spanning the gap. The CDR3 has 15 amino acids. The CDR3 DNA follows: TGTGCCAGCAGCTCCCCGCCGAGGGCCTCGGAGACCCAGTACTTC. Protein: CASSSPPRASETQYF.

This clonotype was seen repeatedly, ten times or more. The chain links TRBV5-4 to TRBJ2-1; perhaps TRBD1 as D (5 bases). The germline V gene encodes CDR1 SGHNT and CDR2 YYREEE (reference sequence). The CDR3 totals 13 residues. With 3 bases removed from V and 7 bases from J, the gap between germline ends came to 11 bases. CDR3 nucleotide sequence: TGTGCCAGCAGCTCCAGGGTTGGGAATGAGCAGTTCTTC. As protein: CASSSRVGNEQFF.

By frequency in the sample, this clonotype is medium-sized. V usage is TRBV20-1 and J usage is TRBJ2-1; the match to TRBD2 covers 10 bases. The V segment lost 5 bases and the J segment 6 bases; nucleotides outside the gene matches: 7. Germline CDR1 DFQATT, CDR2 SNEGSKA (reference sequence). CDR3 size: 14 residues. The CDR3 nucleotides are TGCAGTGCTCCTAGCGGGAGAAAGCCCAATGAGCAGTTCTTC. Translated: CSAPSGRKPNEQFF.

In regard to this clonotype: A read error is possible here, since a much larger clone lies one base away. The V and J genes are TRBV24-1 and TRBJ2-3, with 10 bases identical to TRBD2. There are 15 residues in the CDR3. Germline V gene sequence: CDR1 KGHDR, CDR2 SFDVKD. Unmatched junction bases numbered 9, after V lost 9 bases and J lost 4 bases. In DNA form, the CDR3 reads TGTGCCACCGGGCGAGCGGGAGGGCCCTCAGATACGCAGTATTTT. Amino acids: CATGRAGGPSDTQYF.

This clonotype was recorded a few times. The chain uses TRBV12-5 and TRBJ1-1, with D possibly matching TRBD1 (5 bases). CDR3 length equals 13 residues. Trimming left V 7 bases short and J 6 bases short, with 15 bases between. Germline CDR1 LGHNT, CDR2 FRNRAP. CDR3 amino acids: CASARWGVAEAFF. The CDR3 region has the DNA TGTGCTAGTGCCCGGTGGGGGGTGGCTGAAGCTTTCTTT.

At least ten counts were recorded for this clonotype. This chain links TRBV29-1 with TRBJ2-5, with D possibly matching TRBD1 (5 bases). The CDR3 has 14 residues. Germline V gene sequence: CDR1 SQVTM, CDR2 ANQGSEA. V lost 6 bases, J lost 4 bases, and 18 bases lay in between. As DNA, the CDR3 is TGCAGCGTAGGTGGACACCGAAGTGGAGAGACCCAGTACTTC. It is translated as CSVGGHRSGETQYF.

The V and J genes are TRBV7-3 and TRBJ2-3; the D call may be TRBD1 or TRBD2 (6 bases each). Trimming took 5 bases from V and 2 from J, leaving 14 bases between them. The CDR3 has 15 amino acids. Germline V gene data show CDR1 as SGHTA and CDR2 as FQGTGA. The CDR3 DNA is TGTGCCAGCAGCCCGGGGGCGTCGGCCACAGATACGCAGTATTTT. Protein product: CASSPGASATDTQYF.

This clonotype was counted ten times or more. The chain is built from TRBV29-1 and TRBJ1-1, with D unresolved. V lost 1 base to trimming and J lost 8 bases, with 14 bases between them. Germline loops: CDR1 SQVTM, CDR2 ANQGSEA. CDR3 length equals 13 residues. The CDR3 bases are TGCAGCGTTGAAGGAGGGCAGGTCCAGGAAGCTTTCTTT. Translating it yields CSVEGGQVQEAFF.

This chain uses TRBV12-3 or TRBV12-4 with TRBJ1-4; 9 nucleotides line up with TRBD1. Trimming cost V 3 bases and J 8 bases; bases outside gene matches: 4. CDR3 length: 14 residues. The CDR3 protein is CASSFGQGREKLFF. CDR3 bases: TGTGCCAGCAGTTTCGGACAGGGGCGCGAAAAACTGTTTTTT.

This rearrangement joins TRBV5-1 to TRBJ1-1; the D gene is possibly TRBD1 (6 bases). Germline V gene data show CDR1 as SGHRS and CDR2 as YFSETQ. V dropped 3 bases and J dropped 6 bases, with 18 bases sitting between them. This CDR3 contains 15 residues. This chain's CDR3 is CASSSLRGVDAEAFF. The CDR3, as DNA: TGCGCCAGCAGCTCCCTCAGGGGAGTGGACGCTGAAGCTTTCTTT.

This chain connects TRBV12-3 or TRBV12-4 to TRBJ2-5; TRBD2 is a possible D gene (6 bases). The CDR3 consists of 13 residues. With 6 bases removed from V and 5 bases from J, the gap between germline ends came to 13 bases. CDR3 DNA sequence: TGTGCCAGCAGCCGCGGGGAGGAGGAGACCCAGTACTTC. This sequence encodes CASSRGEEETQYF.

The chain recombines TRBV19 with TRBJ2-1; 11 bases line up with TRBD2. The CDR3 is 17 amino acids. Trimming cost V 4 bases and J 8 bases; bases outside gene matches: 13. The V gene's germline CDR1 is LNHDA and CDR2 SQIVND (reference sequence). The CDR3 sequence: CASSSGLAGGFPYEQFF. As DNA, the CDR3 is TGTGCCAGTAGTAGTGGTCTAGCGGGGGGTTTCCCGTATGAGCAGTTCTTC.